A selection of T cell receptor beta chains follows, all from one sample in a study of Graves' ophthalmopathy and Graves' hyperthyroidism. TCRdb processed the multiplex PCR reads anew with MiXCR; each CDR3 protein has one entry. Among about 480,000 distinct CDR3 sequences, approximately 15% were seen once, and the ten largest hold roughly 10%. Sequencing was performed on blood. These TCRs come from a woman in her thirties with Graves' ophthalmopathy. Each CDR3 is given with its conserved first and last residue. The D gene is left open where the match is weak. Rows give clone size only sometimes, using once, few, many, or a class for an expanded clone.

V gene,clone size,D gene,J gene,CDR3 DNA,CDR3 protein
TRBV7-8,NA,NA,TRBJ2-2,TGTGCCAGCAGCTTTGCCCGGGCCACGAACACCGGGGAGCTGTTTTTT,CASSFARATNTGELFF
TRBV15,many,NA,TRBJ1-1,TGTGCCACCAGCAGAGTCAGAGATTTCGGAGCTTTCTTT,CATSRVRDFGAFF
TRBV11-2,many,NA,TRBJ1-1,TGTGCCAGCAGCTTGTTTCAGGGGAAAAACACTGAAGCTTTCTTT,CASSLFQGKNTEAFF
TRBV6-5,NA,TRBD1,TRBJ1-1,TGTGCCAGCAGTTACTCGATACTCAGGGGGCTTCGGACTGAAGCTTTCTTT,CASSYSILRGLRTEAFF
TRBV28,many,NA,TRBJ1-5,TGTGCCAGCAGTTCTTCCGGACAAATCAATCAGCCCCAGCATTTT,CASSSSGQINQPQHF
TRBV18,many,TRBD1,TRBJ1-2,TGTGCCAGCTCACCGGGACTCGGGGACTCAGGGGGCTATGGCTACACCTTC,CASSPGLGDSGGYGYTF
TRBV10-2,many,NA,TRBJ1-1,TGCGCCAGCAGTGATGGATTCCGGAGGAGTGAAGCTTTCTTT,CASSDGFRRSEAFF
TRBV28,many,NA,TRBJ1-2,TGTGCCAGCAGTCCGGACGGGTCCCTTGGTGGCTACACCTTC,CASSPDGSLGGYTF
TRBV6-1,NA,TRBD2,TRBJ2-7,TGTGCCAGCCGAGGACTAGCCATCTACGAGCAGTACTTC,CASRGLAIYEQYF
TRBV11-2,many,NA,TRBJ2-7,TGTGCCAGCAGCTTCGCGTGGGGGTACGAGCAGTACTTC,CASSFAWGYEQYF
TRBV6-1,many,TRBD1,TRBJ1-3,TGTGCCAGCAGTACAGGGGACTCTGGAAACACCATATATTTT,CASSTGDSGNTIYF
TRBV30,NA,NA,TRBJ2-7,TGTGCCTGGGCGGAGACAGCTTACGATCAGTACTTC,CAWAETAYDQYF
TRBV12-3/TRBV12-4,many,NA,TRBJ1-1,TGTGCCAGCAGTTTGGAGTACACTGAAGCTTTCTTT,CASSLEYTEAFF
TRBV7-2,many,NA,TRBJ1-2,TGTGCCAGCAGCTTAGGGCAGGTCCTTAACTATGGCTACACCTTC,CASSLGQVLNYGYTF
TRBV6-4,many,TRBD1,TRBJ2-2,TGTGCCAGCAGTATAGGAAACAGGGGTGCGCCCGACACCGGGGAGCTGTTTTTT,CASSIGNRGAPDTGELFF
TRBV7-3,NA,TRBD1,TRBJ1-1,TGTGCCAGCAGCTGGACAGGCGGCAACACTGAAGCTCTCTTT,CASSWTGGNTEALF
TRBV6-5,few,NA,TRBJ2-7,TGTGCCAGCAGTTACTCACAGGGTTTTAATTACGAGCAGTACTTC,CASSYSQGFNYEQYF
TRBV11-2,many,NA,TRBJ2-7,TGTGCCAGCAGCTTCGACAGGCCCCCCTACGAGCAGTACTTC,CASSFDRPPYEQYF
TRBV6-2/TRBV6-3,many,NA,TRBJ1-1,TGTGCCAGCAGTTACGCCAGAATGAACACTGAAGCTTTCTTT,CASSYARMNTEAFF
TRBV4-1,NA,NA,TRBJ2-2,TGCGCCAGCAGCCCAAGAGGTGGGGGTGTAGCCGGGGAGCTGTTTTTT,CASSPRGGGVAGELFF
TRBV6-1,few,NA,TRBJ1-1,TGTGCCAGCAGTGAGTGGATGAACACTGAAGCTTTCTTT,CASSEWMNTEAFF
TRBV7-8,once,TRBD1,TRBJ1-3,TGTGCCAGCAGCCAAGGGACAGGACTTGGAAACACCATATATTTT,CASSQGTGLGNTIYF
TRBV12-3/TRBV12-4,many,TRBD1,TRBJ2-6,TGTGCCAGCAGTCCCACGCTAAACAGGGGGACTGGGGCCAACGTCCTGACTTTC,CASSPTLNRGTGANVLTF
TRBV13,NA,TRBD1,TRBJ2-7,TGTGCCAGCAGCGGTGACAGGGTAGAGGTCGACGAGCAGTACTTC,CASSGDRVEVDEQYF
TRBV5-1,many,NA,TRBJ1-1,TGCGCCAGCAGCTTCTACAGGGTGGGCACTGAAGCTTTCTTT,CASSFYRVGTEAFF
TRBV20-1,many,NA,TRBJ1-3,TGCAGTGCTAGAGATCATTTGGGGATTGGGAACACCATATATTTT,CSARDHLGIGNTIYF
TRBV20-1,NA,TRBD1,TRBJ1-1,TGCAGTGCTACCGGGACAGGGAAAATAATCAGGACTGAAGCTTTCTTT,CSATGTGKIIRTEAFF
TRBV20-1,many,NA,TRBJ1-1,TGCAGTGCCCTAGAGGGGAGGGACACTGAAGCTTTCTTT,CSALEGRDTEAFF
TRBV15,many,TRBD2,TRBJ2-5,TGTGCCACCAGCAGAACTAGGACTAGCGTGGAGACCCAGTACTTC,CATSRTRTSVETQYF
TRBV7-3,many,TRBD2,TRBJ2-7,TGTGCCAGCAGCTTAGGGGTAACTAGCGGAGAGCCCTACGAGCAGTACTTC,CASSLGVTSGEPYEQYF
TRBV20-1,few,TRBD2,TRBJ2-5,TGCAGTGCGACGAAGGGCCTAGCGGGGGTGGAGACCCAGTACTTC,CSATKGLAGVETQYF
TRBV6-4,NA,NA,TRBJ2-2,TGTGCCAGCATTCGGGGTCCCGGGGACACCGGGGAGCTGTTTTTT,CASIRGPGDTGELFF
TRBV7-9,many,NA,TRBJ1-2,TGTGCCAGCAGCCCCGGGACGGGCATTAACTATGGCTACACCTTC,CASSPGTGINYGYTF
TRBV19,many,NA,TRBJ2-7,TGTGCCAGTAGTAAGGAAAGGAACTACGAGCAGTACTTC,CASSKERNYEQYF
TRBV29-1,many,NA,TRBJ1-2,TGCAGCGTTCAGATTGGACAAGTCTATGGCTACACCTTC,CSVQIGQVYGYTF
TRBV11-2,few,TRBD2,TRBJ2-3,TGTGCCAGCAGCTCGCTAGCGGTTACGCAGTATTTT,CASSSLAVTQYF
TRBV7-9,NA,NA,TRBJ2-7,TGTGCCAGCAGCGGGCGACAGCTGCACTACGAGCAGTACTTC,CASSGRQLHYEQYF
TRBV12-3/TRBV12-4,many,NA,TRBJ2-7,TGTGCCAGCAGAGGTGGACAGATATACGAGCAGTACTTC,CASRGGQIYEQYF
TRBV29-1,NA,TRBD1,TRBJ1-1,TGCAGCGTTCAAGGGGGCATTAACACTGAAGCTTTCTTT,CSVQGGINTEAFF
TRBV4-2,NA,NA,TRBJ1-1,TGTGCCAGCAGCACCGGGGGAGGTCGCAACACTGAAGCTTTCTTT,CASSTGGGRNTEAFF
TRBV28,many,TRBD1,TRBJ2-4,TGTGCCAGCATACCCCGGGACAGAAACATTCAGTACTTC,CASIPRDRNIQYF
TRBV24-1,many,TRBD2,TRBJ2-5,TGTGCCGCAGGGAGGGGCGGAGAGACCCAGTACTTC,CAAGRGGETQYF
TRBV5-1,few,TRBD2,TRBJ2-7,TGCGCCAGCAGCTTGGAGGGACTAGCGGGGGCCTACTACGAGCAGTACTTC,CASSLEGLAGAYYEQYF
TRBV20-1,many,TRBD2,TRBJ2-5,TGCAGTGCTATATCTAGCGGGGGGATCCAAGAGACCCAGTACTTC,CSAISSGGIQETQYF
TRBV19,NA,NA,TRBJ2-7,TGTGCCAGTAGTGATCGACAGTCCTACGAGCAGTACTTC,CASSDRQSYEQYF
TRBV11-2,NA,TRBD2,TRBJ2-1,TGTGCCAGCAGCTTAGAACCCCCGGGGGGGCAGTTCTTC,CASSLEPPGGQFF
TRBV18,few,TRBD1,TRBJ2-7,TGTGCCAGCTCCGACCGGGACAGGCTGCCTTCCTACGAGCAGTACTTC,CASSDRDRLPSYEQYF
TRBV9,many,NA,TRBJ1-6,TGTGCCAGCAGCGTAGGAGAGAGGTCAAATTCACCCCTCCACTTT,CASSVGERSNSPLHF
TRBV18,few,NA,TRBJ2-7,TGTGCCAGCTCCCTGAGGGGGGGCAGCCAGTCCTACGAGCAGTACTTC,CASSLRGGSQSYEQYF
TRBV20-1,many,NA,TRBJ1-1,TGCAGTGCTAGAGTTGGTCGAGACCGGGACGGCTTAAAATCGATGAACACTGAAGCTTTCTTT,CSARVGRDRDGLKSMNTEAFF